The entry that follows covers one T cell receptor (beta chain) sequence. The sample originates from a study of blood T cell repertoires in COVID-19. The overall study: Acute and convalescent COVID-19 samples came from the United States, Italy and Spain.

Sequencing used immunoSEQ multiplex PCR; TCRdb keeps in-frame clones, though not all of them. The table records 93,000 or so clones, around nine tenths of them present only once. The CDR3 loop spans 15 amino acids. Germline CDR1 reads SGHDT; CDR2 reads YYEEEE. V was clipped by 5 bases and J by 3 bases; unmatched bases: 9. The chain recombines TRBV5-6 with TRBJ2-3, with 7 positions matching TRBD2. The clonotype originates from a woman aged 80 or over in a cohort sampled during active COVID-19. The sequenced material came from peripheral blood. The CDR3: CASSPIGGSTDTQYF. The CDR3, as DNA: TGTGCCAGCAGTCCAATCGGGGGGAGTACAGATACGCAGTATTTT.